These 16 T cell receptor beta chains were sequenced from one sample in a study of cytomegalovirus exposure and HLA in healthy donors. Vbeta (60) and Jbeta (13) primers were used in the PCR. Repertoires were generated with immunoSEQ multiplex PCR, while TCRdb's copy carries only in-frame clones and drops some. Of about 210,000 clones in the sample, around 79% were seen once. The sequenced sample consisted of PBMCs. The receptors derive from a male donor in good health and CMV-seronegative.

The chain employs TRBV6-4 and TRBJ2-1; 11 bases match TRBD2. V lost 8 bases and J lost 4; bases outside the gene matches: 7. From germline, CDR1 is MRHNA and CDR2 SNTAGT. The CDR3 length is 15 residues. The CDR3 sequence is CASSLTSGAYNEQFF. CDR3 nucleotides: TGTGCCAGCTCGTTGACTAGCGGGGCGTACAATGAGCAGTTCTTC.

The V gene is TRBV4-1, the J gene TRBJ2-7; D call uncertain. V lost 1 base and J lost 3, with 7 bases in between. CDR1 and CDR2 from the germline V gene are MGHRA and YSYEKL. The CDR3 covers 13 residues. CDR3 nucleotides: TGCGCCAGCAGCCAAGTGTACAGCTACGAGCAGTACTTC. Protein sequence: CASSQVYSYEQYF.

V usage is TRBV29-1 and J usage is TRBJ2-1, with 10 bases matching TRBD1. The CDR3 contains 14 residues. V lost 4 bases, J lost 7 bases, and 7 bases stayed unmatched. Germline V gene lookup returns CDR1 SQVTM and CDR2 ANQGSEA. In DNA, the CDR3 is TGCAGCGTTGTCCGGGACAGGGGAATGAATGAGCAGTTCTTC. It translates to CSVVRDRGMNEQFF.

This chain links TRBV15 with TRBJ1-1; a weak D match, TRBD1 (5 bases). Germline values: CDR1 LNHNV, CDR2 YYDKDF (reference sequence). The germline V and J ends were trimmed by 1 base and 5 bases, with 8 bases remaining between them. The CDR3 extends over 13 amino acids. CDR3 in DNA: TGTGCCACCAGCAGAGGGAGGGGTACTGAAGCTTTCTTT. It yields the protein CATSRGRGTEAFF. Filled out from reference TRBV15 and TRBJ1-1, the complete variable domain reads DAMVIQNPRYQVTQFGKPVTLSCSQTLNHNVMYWYQQKSSQAPKLLFHYYDKDFNNEADTPDNFQSRRPNTSFCFLDIRSPGLGDTAMYLCATSRGRGTEAFFGQGTRLTVV.

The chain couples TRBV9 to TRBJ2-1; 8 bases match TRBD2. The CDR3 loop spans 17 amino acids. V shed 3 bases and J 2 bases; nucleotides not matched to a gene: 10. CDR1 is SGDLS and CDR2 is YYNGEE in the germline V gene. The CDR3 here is CASSAGGSGAPYNEQFF. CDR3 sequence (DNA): TGTGCCAGCAGCGCAGGCGGTAGCGGGGCACCCTACAATGAGCAGTTCTTC.

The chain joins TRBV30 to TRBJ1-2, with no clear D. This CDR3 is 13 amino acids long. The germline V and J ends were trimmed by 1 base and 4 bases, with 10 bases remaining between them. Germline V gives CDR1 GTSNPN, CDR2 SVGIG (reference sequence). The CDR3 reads CAWSGSGGYGYTF. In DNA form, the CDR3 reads TGTGCCTGGAGTGGTTCTGGCGGCTATGGCTACACCTTC.

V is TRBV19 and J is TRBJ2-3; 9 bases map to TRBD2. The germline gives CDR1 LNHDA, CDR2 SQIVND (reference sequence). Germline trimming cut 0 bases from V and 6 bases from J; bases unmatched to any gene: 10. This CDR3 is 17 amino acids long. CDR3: CASSIEGRRGGRDTQYF. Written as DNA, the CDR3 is TGTGCCAGTAGTATAGAGGGTCGGCGGGGGGGCCGGGATACGCAGTATTTT.

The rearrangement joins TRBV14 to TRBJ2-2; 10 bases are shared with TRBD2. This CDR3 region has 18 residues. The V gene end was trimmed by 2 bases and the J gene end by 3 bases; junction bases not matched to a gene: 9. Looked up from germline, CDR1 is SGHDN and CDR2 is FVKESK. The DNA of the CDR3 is TGTGCCAGCAGCCAACCGTGGGTAGGACTAGCGGACACCGGGGAGCTGTTTTTT. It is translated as CASSQPWVGLADTGELFF.

CDR3 bases: TGTGCCAGCAGTGAAGCGCAAGTAGTATTAGAGACCCAGTACTTC. Protein sequence: CASSEAQVVLETQYF. The chain joins TRBV6-1 to TRBJ2-5; D gene ambiguous. The CDR3 extends over 15 amino acids. Germline loops: CDR1 MNHNS, CDR2 SASEGT. Between the trimmed V and J ends, which lost 0 bases and 4 bases, there was a span of 12 bases.

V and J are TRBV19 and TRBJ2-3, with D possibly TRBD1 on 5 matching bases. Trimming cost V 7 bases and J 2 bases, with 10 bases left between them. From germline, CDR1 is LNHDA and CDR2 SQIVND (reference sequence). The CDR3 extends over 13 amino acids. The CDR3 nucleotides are TGTGCCAGTAAGGGGCCTCTCACAGATACGCAGTATTTT. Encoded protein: CASKGPLTDTQYF.

The CDR3 DNA is TGTGCCAGCAGCTTAGCCGGCACCGGGGAGCTGTTTTTT. Its translation is CASSLAGTGELFF. The chain joins TRBV7-9 to TRBJ2-2; D remains ambiguous. CDR1 and CDR2 (germline): SEHNR, FQNEAQ (reference sequence). V was cut by 0 bases and J by 4 bases, with 3 bases left in between. This CDR3 is built from 13 residues.

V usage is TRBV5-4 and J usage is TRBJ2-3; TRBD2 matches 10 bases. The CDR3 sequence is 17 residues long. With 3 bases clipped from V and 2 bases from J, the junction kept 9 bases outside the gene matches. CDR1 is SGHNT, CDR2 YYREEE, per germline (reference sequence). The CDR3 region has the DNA TGTGCCAGCAGCTCGGGAGGACTAGCGGAAAACACAGATACGCAGTATTTT. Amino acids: CASSSGGLAENTDTQYF. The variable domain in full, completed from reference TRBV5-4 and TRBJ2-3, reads ETGVTQSPTHLIKTRGQQVTLRCSSQSGHNTVSWYQQALGQGPQFIFQYYREEENGRGNFPPRFSGLQFPNYSSELNVNALELDDSALYLCASSSGGLAENTDTQYFGPGTRLTVL.

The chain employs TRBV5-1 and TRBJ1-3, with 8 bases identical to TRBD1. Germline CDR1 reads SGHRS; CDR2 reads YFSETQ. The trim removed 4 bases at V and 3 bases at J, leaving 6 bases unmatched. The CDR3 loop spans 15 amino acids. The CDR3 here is CASSIGTGDGNTIYF. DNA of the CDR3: TGCGCCAGCAGCATCGGGACAGGAGATGGAAACACCATATATTTT.

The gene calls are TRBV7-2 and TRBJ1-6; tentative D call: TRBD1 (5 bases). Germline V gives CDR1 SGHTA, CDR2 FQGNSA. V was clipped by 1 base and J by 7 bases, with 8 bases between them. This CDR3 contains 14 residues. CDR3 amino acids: CASSLGTKNSPLHF. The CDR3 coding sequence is TGTGCCAGCAGCTTAGGGACAAAAAATTCACCCCTCCACTTT.

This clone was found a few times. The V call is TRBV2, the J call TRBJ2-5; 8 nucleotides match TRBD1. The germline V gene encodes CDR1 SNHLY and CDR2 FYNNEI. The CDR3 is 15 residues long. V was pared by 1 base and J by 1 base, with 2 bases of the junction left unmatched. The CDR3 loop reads CASSEGQGPQETQYF. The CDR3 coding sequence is TGTGCCAGCAGTGAAGGACAGGGGCCCCAAGAGACCCAGTACTTC.

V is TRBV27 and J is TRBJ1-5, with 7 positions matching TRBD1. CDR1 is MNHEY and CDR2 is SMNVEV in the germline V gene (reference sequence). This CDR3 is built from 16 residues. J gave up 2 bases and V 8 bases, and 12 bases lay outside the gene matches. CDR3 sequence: CASQIRGGTGNQPQHF. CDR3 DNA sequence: TGTGCCAGCCAAATAAGAGGGGGCACGGGCAATCAGCCCCAGCATTTT.